Presented here are 26 T cell receptor beta chains from one specimen sequenced in a study of T-cell memory formation after mild COVID-19. One entry per CDR3 protein, called by TCRdb with MiXCR from the 5' RACE reads. The sample yields 260,000 or so distinct CDR3 sequences, roughly 17% seen once. Sequencing input: PBMCs or a T cell subset sorted from them (not recorded which). The source of these receptors is a man between 18 and 29 years old who had mild COVID-19 (a few samples of this study predate the infection). Cell type and time point are not known.

The chain has TRBV5-8 and TRBJ2-5; 8 nucleotides match TRBD2. Per germline, CDR1 SGHTS and CDR2 YDEGEE. The length of the CDR3 is 16 residues. V was clipped by 3 bases and J by 4 bases; unmatched bases: 11. The CDR3 DNA sequence: TGTGCCAGCAGCTCAATCCCCGGGACTAGTCTAGAGACCCAGTACTTC. Translating gives CASSSIPGTSLETQYF. Full variable domain (missing parts from reference TRBV5-8 and TRBJ2-5): EAGVTQSPTHLIKTRGQQATLRCSPISGHTSVYWYQQALGLGLQFLLWYDEGEERNRGNFPPRFSGRQFPNYSSELNVNALELEDSALYLCASSSIPGTSLETQYFGPGTRLLVL.

This clonotype was seen many times. The CDR3 sequence: CASSLDRGKDTQYF. CDR3 coding DNA: TGCGCCAGCAGCTTGGACAGGGGGAAGGATACGCAGTATTTT. This chain links TRBV5-1 with TRBJ2-3; the match to TRBD1 covers 8 bases. Germline V CDR1 and CDR2: SGHRS, YFSETQ. With V trimmed by 0 bases and J by 6 bases, 3 bases remained unmatched. The CDR3 runs to 14 residues.

The J gene is TRBJ2-7, the V gene TRBV18; 8 nucleotides line up with TRBD2. The CDR3 contains 13 residues. The germline V gene has CDR1 KGHSH and CDR2 LQKENI. The V segment lost 8 bases and the J segment 4 bases; nucleotides outside the gene matches: 7. CDR3 nucleotides: TGTGCCAGCCAAGCGGGGGTGACTTACGAGCAGTACTTC. Translation gives CASQAGVTYEQYF.

The chain combines TRBV7-9 with TRBJ2-3; D might be TRBD1 (5 bases). The germline CDR1 and CDR2 sequences are SEHNR and FQNEAQ (reference sequence). The CDR3 is 15 residues long. V was pared by 1 base and J by 3 bases, with 11 bases between. CDR3 DNA sequence: TGTGCCAGCAGCTTAGTGGCAGGGATAACAGATACGCAGTATTTT. As protein: CASSLVAGITDTQYF.

This chain connects TRBV3-1 to TRBJ1-6; 7 bases match TRBD1. Germline CDR1 reads LGHDT; CDR2 reads YNNKEL (reference sequence). This CDR3 comprises 15 residues. V lost 7 bases and J lost 5; bases outside the gene matches: 8. This chain's CDR3 is CASTPRGQDNSPLHF. The CDR3 DNA reads as TGTGCCAGCACCCCACGCGGACAGGATAATTCACCCCTCCACTTT.

This sequence joins TRBV24-1 and TRBJ1-5; 12 positions agree with TRBD1. Unmatched junction bases numbered 5, after V lost 4 bases and J lost 5 bases. There are 16 residues in the CDR3. CDR1 and CDR2 from the germline V gene are KGHDR and SFDVKD. The CDR3 reads CATSDPGQGAYQPQHF. The CDR3 DNA reads TGTGCCACCAGTGACCCGGGACAGGGGGCATATCAGCCCCAGCATTTT.

Only a few counts were recorded for this clonotype. J is TRBJ2-7 and V is TRBV5-1; a possible D gene is TRBD2 (6 bases). The CDR3 length is 15 residues. Germline V gene data show CDR1 as SGHRS and CDR2 as YFSETQ. With 4 bases removed from V and 0 bases from J, the gap between germline ends came to 14 bases. CDR3 in amino acids: CASSPVGGSSYEQYF. The CDR3 nucleotides are TGCGCCAGCAGCCCGGTGGGGGGATCCTCCTACGAGCAGTACTTC.

This clonotype was picked up a small number of times. DNA of the CDR3: TGCAGCGTTGAAGTGGCGGGACACAACTCCTACGAGCAGTACTTC. Its translation: CSVEVAGHNSYEQYF. V is TRBV29-1 and J is TRBJ2-7; D tentatively fits TRBD1 or TRBD2 (6 bases each). The V gene lost 1 base and the J gene lost 0 bases, with 13 bases spanning the gap. The CDR3 length is 15 residues. The germline V gene has CDR1 SQVTM and CDR2 ANQGSEA.

This clonotype was found a few times. The chain has TRBV6-5 and TRBJ1-2; D ambiguous. The germline gives CDR1 MNHEY, CDR2 SVGAGI. This CDR3 has 13 amino acids. V dropped 6 bases and J dropped 3 bases, with 11 bases sitting between them. CDR3 DNA: TGTGCCAGCAGGGATAGATTGGACTATGGCTACACCTTC. This gives the protein CASRDRLDYGYTF.

The genes are TRBV6-1 and TRBJ2-5, with D perhaps assigned TRBD1 or TRBD2 (5 bases each). The CDR3 is made up of 14 amino acids. CDR1 MNHNS and CDR2 SASEGT come from the germline V gene. V lost 7 bases and J 2 bases, leaving 14 bases between the germline ends. CDR3 loop: CASTANGAQETQYF. The CDR3 region has the DNA TGTGCCAGCACGGCTAACGGGGCTCAAGAGACCCAGTACTTC.

The chain carries TRBV27 and TRBJ2-7; D not resolved. The ends were cut back, 5 bases at V and 7 bases at J, with 15 bases in the middle. Per the germline V gene, CDR1 is MNHEY and CDR2 is SMNVEV (reference sequence). This CDR3 region has 13 residues. The CDR3 region has the DNA TGTGCCAGCAGTATTGGCGTGGGGTTAGAGCAGTACGTC. This gives the protein CASSIGVGLEQYV.

V usage is TRBV7-2 and J usage is TRBJ1-1, with unresolved D. The CDR3 has 14 residues. The V gene lost 1 base and the J gene lost 5 bases, with 11 bases spanning the gap. Germline CDR1 reads SGHTA; CDR2 reads FQGNSA. DNA of the CDR3: TGTGCCAGCAGCTTAGAATTCGGCATTACTGAAGCTTTCTTT. Protein product: CASSLEFGITEAFF.

The V and J genes are TRBV10-3 and TRBJ2-3; a weak D match, TRBD2 (7 bases). This CDR3 has 13 residues. In germline, CDR1 is ENHRY, CDR2 SYGVKD. Trimming took 9 bases from V and 2 from J, leaving 12 bases between them. In DNA, the CDR3 is TGTGCCATGGGGGGGGCCAACACAGATACGCAGTATTTT. Translated: CAMGGANTDTQYF.

The chain is built from TRBV25-1 and TRBJ2-5, with D maybe TRBD1 (5 bases). The CDR3 is 14 residues long. Trimming removed 6 bases from V and 13 bases from J, with 24 bases in between. Per germline, CDR1 MGHDK and CDR2 SYGVNS. CDR3 nucleotide sequence: TGTGCCAGCAGCCTCGACATACCTCTGGGGCGGCGGTACTTC. It specifies CASSLDIPLGRRYF.

This clonotype was counted between two and nine times. The chain is built from TRBV29-1 and TRBJ2-2; D is ambiguous. Looked up from germline, CDR1 is SQVTM and CDR2 is ANQGSEA. Between the trimmed V and J ends, which lost 7 bases and 7 bases, there was a span of 16 bases. CDR3 length: 13 residues. CDR3 DNA sequence: TGCAGCGCCGGAAGAATCGAAGGCGGGGAGCTGTTTTTT. This gives the protein CSAGRIEGGELFF.

This clonotype was seen a handful of times. The rearrangement uses TRBV7-3 and TRBJ1-1; 11 nucleotides line up with TRBD1. Trimming took 7 bases from V and 11 from J; bases not matched to a gene: 6. This CDR3 comprises 12 residues. Germline CDR1 SGHTA, CDR2 FQGTGA. This CDR3 is CASKGGQGDAFF. As DNA, the CDR3 is TGTGCCAGCAAAGGGGGACAGGGGGATGCTTTCTTT.

This chain links TRBV12-3 or TRBV12-4 with TRBJ1-1, with no clear D. CDR3 length: 15 residues. V dropped 8 bases and J dropped 2 bases, with 18 bases sitting between them. DNA for the CDR3: TGTGCCAGCCTACCCGTCAGTTGGAATAACACTGAAGCTTTCTTT. Amino acids: CASLPVSWNNTEAFF.

In its sample, this clonotype was seen a few times. The chain joins TRBV9 to TRBJ1-1, with 7 positions matching TRBD1. CDR3 length: 15 residues. V shed 3 bases, J shed 6 bases, and the junction held 11 bases outside the gene matches. Germline lookup yields CDR1 SGDLS and CDR2 YYNGEE. CDR3 DNA: TGTGCCAGCAGCGCGAAGGGAGGGGGCTCGTCTGAAGCTTTCTTT. Translating gives CASSAKGGGSSEAFF.

This sequence joins TRBV11-2 and TRBJ1-2; no clear D. V shed 4 bases and J shed 2 bases, with 17 bases lying between them. The CDR3 is 16 amino acids. Looked up from germline, CDR1 is SGHAT and CDR2 is FQNNGV. The DNA of the CDR3 is TGTGCCAGCAGCTCGACTTTAGTGACCAGGAACTATGGCTACACCTTC. Translated: CASSSTLVTRNYGYTF.

Ten or more counts support this clonotype. The chain has TRBV20-1 and TRBJ2-3; 7 nucleotides align to TRBD1. Germline trimming cut 0 bases from V and 3 bases from J; bases unmatched to any gene: 3. CDR3 length equals 14 residues. Germline V gives CDR1 DFQATT, CDR2 SNEGSKA (reference sequence). The CDR3 spells CSARDQQGTDTQYF. In nucleotides, the CDR3 is TGCAGTGCTAGAGATCAACAGGGGACAGATACGCAGTATTTT.

This clonotype came up a few times. The J gene is TRBJ2-5, the V gene TRBV20-1, with TRBD1 as a possible D gene (6 bases). This CDR3 has 13 amino acids. The V and J ends lost 3 bases and 2 bases respectively, with 10 bases between them. The V gene's germline CDR1 is DFQATT and CDR2 SNEGSKA (reference sequence). Written as DNA, the CDR3 is TGCAGTGCTAGGGGGGCCCCTCAAGAGACCCAGTACTTC. Translated, it gives CSARGAPQETQYF.

This clonotype came up once. The CDR3 bases are TGTGCCAGCAGCCCCGAGGTTTGGGACTTCTACTCCTACGAGCAGTACTTC. Encoded protein: CASSPEVWDFYSYEQYF. The rearrangement uses TRBV6-2 or TRBV6-3 and TRBJ2-7; TRBD2 is a possible D gene (6 bases). V dropped 6 bases and J dropped 0 bases, with 21 bases sitting between them. Germline assignment: CDR1 MNHEY and CDR2 SVGEGT. The CDR3 extends over 17 amino acids.

This clonotype was detected a few times. This chain joins TRBV6-6 and TRBJ2-5; D not resolved. Germline V gene sequence: CDR1 MNHNY, CDR2 SVGAGI (reference sequence). The CDR3 is 12 amino acids. V shed 2 bases and J shed 0 bases, with 1 base lying between them. The CDR3 coding sequence is TGTGCCAGCAGTTACCACCAAGAGACCCAGTACTTC. Translated, it gives CASSYHQETQYF.

The CDR3 is CASSQRPRGVGGYTF. The CDR3, as DNA: TGTGCCAGCAGCCAACGCCCTCGGGGGGTGGGCGGCTACACCTTC. V gene TRBV14 combines with J gene TRBJ1-2, with D possibly matching TRBD1 (5 bases). This CDR3 is 15 amino acids long. Germline V gives CDR1 SGHDN, CDR2 FVKESK. The V end lost 2 bases, the J end lost 8 bases, and 18 bases lay between the germline ends.

In its sample, this clonotype was seen a few times. The junction departs from the called germline gene at one end, perhaps through a read error. The chain links TRBV18 to TRBJ1-1; D uncertain. CDR1 and CDR2 from the germline V gene are KGHSH and LQKENI. This CDR3 is 13 amino acids long. The CDR3 loop is CASSPTQQPPTPF. The CDR3 DNA follows: TGTGCCAGCTCACCCACCCAACAGCCACCAACTCCCTTT.

The V call is TRBV7-9, the J call TRBJ1-4; D uncertain. The CDR3 extends over 13 amino acids. Germline CDR1 is SEHNR and CDR2 is FQNEAQ (reference sequence). Trimming stripped 5 bases from V and 8 bases from J, with 12 bases between. DNA of the CDR3: TGTGCCAGCAGCCTAGACCTGGAAGAAAAACTGTTTTTT. It encodes CASSLDLEEKLFF.